A selection of T cell receptor beta chains follows, all from one sample in a study of cytomegalovirus exposure and HLA in healthy donors. Assay: immunoSEQ multiplex PCR; the TCRdb copy retains only in-frame clones and omits some. The data show some 340,000 clones, 75% to 90% seen once. The sequencing sample was made of PBMCs. These receptor sequences come from a woman in her twenties or thirties in good health and CMV-seropositive. The CDR3 runs from the conserved cysteine through the conserved F or W. Fields, in order: D gene, J gene, V gene, clone size, CDR3 protein, CDR3 DNA. D genes are given only for firm matches. Rows give clone size only sometimes, using once, few, many, or a class for an expanded clone.

>.|TRBJ2-7|TRBV14|.
CASSQDRTVGIGSYEQYF
TGTGCCAGCAGCCAAGATCGGACGGTGGGAATTGGATCCTACGAGCAGTACTTC
>TRBD2|TRBJ2-5|TRBV5-6|.
CASSIAGLGQETQYF
TGTGCCAGCAGTATAGCGGGCCTAGGACAAGAGACCCAGTACTTC
>TRBD1|TRBJ1-5|TRBV12-5|.
CASGLVYRGNQPQHF
TGTGCTAGTGGTTTGGTTTACAGGGGTAATCAGCCCCAGCATTTT
>TRBD1|TRBJ2-7|TRBV7-2|.
CASSLVSQGGEQYF
TGTGCCAGCAGCTTAGTATCACAGGGGGGCGAGCAGTACTTC
>TRBD1|TRBJ1-6|TRBV2|.
CASRGTDRNSPLHF
TGTGCCAGCCGCGGGACAGACCGAAATTCACCCCTCCACTTT
>TRBD2|TRBJ2-5|TRBV4-1|.
CASSSRLAGYQETQYF
TGCGCCAGCAGCTCACGACTAGCGGGGTACCAAGAGACCCAGTACTTC
>.|TRBJ2-3|TRBV7-8|.
CASSARTIHLTDTQYF
TGTGCCAGCAGCGCCCGGACTATTCACCTCACAGATACGCAGTATTTT
>.|TRBJ1-1|TRBV4-3|.
CASSQDSTGLPGTEAFF
TGCGCCAGCAGCCAAGATAGCACAGGGCTCCCTGGCACTGAAGCTTTCTTT
>.|TRBJ1-3|TRBV2|.
CASSLPSSGNTIYF
TGTGCCAGCAGTCTCCCGAGCTCTGGAAACACCATATATTTT
>.|TRBJ1-5|TRBV28|.
CASRDESYNQPQHF
TGTGCCAGCAGGGATGAGAGCTATAATCAGCCCCAGCATTTT
>TRBD2|TRBJ2-1|TRBV27|once
CASSISGRGYNEQFF
TGTGCCAGCAGTATTAGCGGGAGGGGTTACAATGAGCAGTTCTTC
>.|TRBJ2-3|TRBV30|.
CAWSALTGTDTQYF
TGTGCCTGGAGTGCCCTGACAGGAACAGATACGCAGTATTTT
>TRBD2|TRBJ2-3|TRBV30|.
CAWSVVSGGPDTQYF
TGTGCCTGGAGTGTAGTGAGCGGGGGGCCAGATACGCAGTATTTT
>.|TRBJ2-2|TRBV27|.
CASSSTTGELFF
TGTGCCAGCAGTTCCACAACCGGGGAGCTGTTTTTT
>.|TRBJ2-1|TRBV10-1|once
CASTIRGGVPLDEQFF
TGCGCCAGCACTATAAGAGGGGGGGTCCCTTTAGATGAGCAGTTCTTC
>.|TRBJ1-2|TRBV9|.
CASSVDFSGVSPYGYTF
TGTGCCAGCAGCGTAGACTTTTCTGGGGTCTCGCCCTATGGCTACACCTTC
>.|TRBJ2-5|TRBV6-1|.
CASSESDHRGAAGETQYF
TGTGCCAGCAGTGAATCCGACCACCGGGGGGCAGCTGGGGAGACCCAGTACTTC
>.|TRBJ2-4|TRBV4-3|.
CASSQGMGRGVIQYF
TGCGCCAGCAGCCAAGGGATGGGCAGGGGTGTCATTCAGTACTTC
>.|TRBJ1-5|TRBV28|.
CASSILPANQPQHF
TGTGCCAGCAGCATTCTCCCAGCAAATCAGCCCCAGCATTTT
>TRBD1|TRBJ2-5|TRBV5-4|.
CASSRGQGQETQYF
TGTGCCAGCAGCAGGGGACAGGGTCAAGAGACCCAGTACTTC
>TRBD2|TRBJ2-7|TRBV18|few
CASSPGLAGWDEQYF
TGTGCCAGCTCACCCGGACTAGCGGGGTGGGACGAGCAGTACTTC
>.|TRBJ1-1|TRBV9|.
CASSVSGGNTEAFF
TGTGCCAGCAGCGTATCCGGTGGGAACACTGAAGCTTTCTTT
>.|TRBJ1-4|TRBV13|.
CASSLGPRYEKLFF
TGTGCCAGCAGCTTAGGACCGCGGTATGAAAAACTGTTTTTT
>.|TRBJ1-2|TRBV5-8|.
CASSQRTQGRTSYGYTF
TGTGCCAGCAGCCAGAGAACACAGGGACGGACGTCCTATGGCTACACCTTC
>TRBD2|TRBJ2-1|TRBV7-9|.
CASSLSGLENEQFF
TGTGCCAGCAGCTTAAGCGGACTAGAGAATGAGCAGTTCTTC
>.|TRBJ1-6|TRBV4-3|.
CASSQIRRHNSPLHF
TGCGCCAGCAGCCAAATTCGCAGACATAATTCACCCCTCCACTTT
>TRBD1|TRBJ2-2|TRBV28|.
CASLQGDTGELFF
TGTGCCAGTTTACAGGGGGACACCGGGGAGCTGTTTTTT
>TRBD1|TRBJ2-7|TRBV4-1|.
CASSEGQGAYEQYF
TGCGCCAGCAGTGAGGGACAGGGGGCCTACGAGCAGTACTTC
>.|TRBJ1-2|TRBV30|.
CAWSPTVSYGYTF
TGTGCCTGGAGTCCCACAGTTAGTTATGGCTACACCTTC
>.|TRBJ1-1|TRBV5-6|.
CASSLASMAVVEAFF
TGTGCCAGCAGCTTGGCGTCGATGGCGGTGGTTGAAGCTTTCTTT
>.|TRBJ2-2|TRBV19|.
CASSIRFAGELFF
TGTGCCAGTAGTATACGGTTTGCCGGGGAGCTGTTTTTT
>TRBD1|TRBJ2-7|TRBV5-6|.
CASSLEETGGFLAYEQYF
TGTGCCAGCAGCTTGGAAGAGACAGGGGGATTTTTGGCCTACGAGCAGTACTTC
>.|TRBJ2-2|TRBV27|.
CASSLGSANTGELFF
TGTGCCAGCAGTTTAGGGAGTGCGAACACCGGGGAGCTGTTTTTT
>.|TRBJ2-7|TRBV15|.
CATSRDHSGPSSYEQYF
TGTGCCACCAGCAGAGATCACTCGGGGCCCTCCTCCTACGAGCAGTACTTC
>.|TRBJ1-5|TRBV30|.
CAWSGGTFQPQHF
TGTGCCTGGAGTGGGGGGACCTTTCAGCCCCAGCATTTT
>TRBD1|TRBJ2-7|TRBV28|.
CASSPDRRRTYEQYF
TGTGCCAGCAGTCCGGACAGGAGAAGAACCTACGAGCAGTACTTC
>.|TRBJ1-1|TRBV5-1|.
CASSLQGKDTEAFF
TGCGCCAGCAGCCTCCAGGGGAAGGACACTGAAGCTTTCTTT
>.|TRBJ1-1|TRBV6-5|.
CARLERGGRSTEAFF
TGTGCCAGACTTGAGAGGGGAGGGCGTAGCACTGAAGCTTTCTTT
>.|TRBJ2-3|TRBV4-1|.
CASSQIRRGQLTDTQYF
TGCGCCAGCAGCCAAATACGCCGAGGACAGCTCACAGATACGCAGTATTTT
>.|TRBJ1-2|TRBV6-6|.
CASSYSTPDYGYTF
TGTGCCAGCAGTTACTCGACACCGGACTATGGCTACACCTTC
>.|TRBJ2-2|TRBV7-8|.
CASSFAGTGELFF
TGTGCCAGCAGCTTCGCGGGAACCGGGGAGCTGTTTTTT
>.|TRBJ1-1|TRBV15|.
CATRRMNTEAFF
TGTGCCACCAGGCGGATGAACACTGAAGCTTTCTTT
>.|TRBJ1-5|TRBV6-5|.
CASSSVGGNQPQHF
TGTGCCAGCAGTTCGGTTGGGGGGAATCAGCCCCAGCATTTT
>TRBD1|TRBJ1-5|TRBV6-1|.
CASRQQGRTNQPQHF
TGTGCCAGCAGGCAACAGGGGAGGACTAATCAGCCCCAGCATTTT
>TRBD2|TRBJ2-3|TRBV2|.
CASSSSGGATDTQYF
TGTGCCAGCAGTTCTAGCGGGGGGGCGACAGATACGCAGTATTTT
>TRBD1|TRBJ1-5|TRBV30|.
CAWSVKDRGVWPQHF
TGTGCCTGGAGTGTAAAAGACAGGGGAGTTTGGCCCCAGCATTTT
>TRBD2|TRBJ2-1|TRBV7-6|.
CASSRAGASGRGGGNEQFF
TGTGCCAGCAGCCGAGCAGGGGCTAGCGGGAGAGGGGGGGGTAATGAGCAGTTCTTC
>TRBD2|TRBJ2-7|TRBV6-1|.
CASSEGTSGGPRGQYF
TGTGCCAGCAGTGAAGGTACTAGCGGGGGGCCTCGTGGGCAGTACTTC
>TRBD1|TRBJ2-2|TRBV7-3|.
CASSLPGGGTGTGELFF
TGTGCCAGCAGCTTACCAGGGGGCGGCACAGGGACCGGGGAGCTGTTTTTT
>TRBD2|TRBJ2-1|TRBV5-1|.
CASSFGLAVDNEQFF
TGCGCCAGCAGTTTTGGACTAGCGGTTGACAATGAGCAGTTCTTC
>TRBD1|TRBJ2-7|TRBV29-1|.
CSVGDRAGQGAVGTYEQYF
TGCAGCGTTGGTGATAGGGCGGGACAGGGGGCCGTTGGGACCTACGAGCAGTACTTC